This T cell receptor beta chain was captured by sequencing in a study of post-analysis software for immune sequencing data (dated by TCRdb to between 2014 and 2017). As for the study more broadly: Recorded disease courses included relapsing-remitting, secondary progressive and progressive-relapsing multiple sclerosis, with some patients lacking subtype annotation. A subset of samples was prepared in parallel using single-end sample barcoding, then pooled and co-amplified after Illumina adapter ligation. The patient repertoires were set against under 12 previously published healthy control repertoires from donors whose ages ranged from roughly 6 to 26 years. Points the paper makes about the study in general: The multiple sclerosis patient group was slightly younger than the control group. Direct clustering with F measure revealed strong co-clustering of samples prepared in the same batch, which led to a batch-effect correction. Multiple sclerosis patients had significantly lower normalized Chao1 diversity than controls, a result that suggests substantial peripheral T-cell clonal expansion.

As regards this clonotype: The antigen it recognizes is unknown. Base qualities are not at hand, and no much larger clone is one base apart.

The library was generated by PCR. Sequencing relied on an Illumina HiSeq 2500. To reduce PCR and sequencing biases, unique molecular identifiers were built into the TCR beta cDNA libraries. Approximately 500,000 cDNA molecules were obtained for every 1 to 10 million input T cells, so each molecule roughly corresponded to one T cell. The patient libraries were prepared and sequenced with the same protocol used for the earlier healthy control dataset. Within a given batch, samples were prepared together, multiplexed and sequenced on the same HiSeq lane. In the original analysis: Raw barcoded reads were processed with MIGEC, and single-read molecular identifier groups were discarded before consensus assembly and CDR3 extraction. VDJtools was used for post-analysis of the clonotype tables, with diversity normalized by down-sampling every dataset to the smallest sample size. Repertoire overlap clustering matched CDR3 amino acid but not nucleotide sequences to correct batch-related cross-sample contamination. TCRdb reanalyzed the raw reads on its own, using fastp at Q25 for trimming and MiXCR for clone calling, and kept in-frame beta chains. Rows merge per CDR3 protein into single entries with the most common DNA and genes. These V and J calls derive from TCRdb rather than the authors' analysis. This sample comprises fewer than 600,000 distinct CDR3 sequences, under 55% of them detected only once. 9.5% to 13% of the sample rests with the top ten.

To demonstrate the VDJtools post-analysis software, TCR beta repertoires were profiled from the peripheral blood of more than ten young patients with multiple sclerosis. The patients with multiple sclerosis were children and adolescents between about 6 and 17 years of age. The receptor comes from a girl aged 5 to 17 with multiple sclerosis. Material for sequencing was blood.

The CDR3 region: CASSLGQGASQPQHF. The DNA sequence is as follows: TGTGCCAGCAGCCTCGGACAGGGGGCAAGTCAGCCCCAGCATTTT. The sequence joins TRBV12-3 or TRBV12-4 to TRBJ1-5; 11 central nucleotides agree with TRBD1. Trimming accounts for 6 bases at V and 6 bases at J, while the number of junction bases matched to no gene is 7. The CDR3 spans 15 residues, from the cysteine through the phenylalanine. Only CDR3 DNA is held: 45 bases, read in frame from base 1.